This T cell receptor beta chain was captured in a study of OX40 agonist ivuxolimab in advanced cancers. The assay was immunoSEQ multiplex PCR, and TCRdb's table has in-frame clones only and misses some. The repertoire holds 15,000 to 20,000 clones, with about 80% as singletons. CDR1 is SGDLS and CDR2 is YYNGEE in the germline V gene. Trimming pared 0 bases from V and 0 bases from J, leaving 6 bases between. The CDR3 is 14 residues long. Study-level points and caveats: Doses of 0.1 to 3.0 mg/kg were accompanied by clonal expansion of CD4+ and CD8+ blood T cells by week 6.

In the case of this clone: Its specificity is unknown.

The clonotype comes from an adult with an advanced solid tumor such as melanoma, head and neck, liver or kidney cancer. Here the sequenced sample was CD4+ or CD8+ T cells sorted from blood, taken in a trial of the OX40 agonist ivuxolimab. The V gene is TRBV9, the J gene TRBJ1-1; D unclear. The CDR3 DNA sequence: TGTGCCAGCAGCGTAGTAGAACTGAACACTGAAGCTTTCTTT. Translated, it gives CASSVVELNTEAFF.